These 21 T cell receptor beta chains were sequenced from one sample in a study of response to subunit inactivated influenza vaccine. Via MiXCR, TCRdb re-called the RT-PCR reads, giving one row per CDR3 protein. The sample has around 710,000 distinct CDR3 sequences, about 15% seen once. The specimen comprised PBMCs from blood, sampled 14 days before vaccination. These receptors came from a man in his fifties who received an inactivated influenza vaccine.

The genes are TRBV3-1 and TRBJ1-1, with D possibly matching TRBD1 (5 bases). Germline-derived CDR1 and CDR2 are LGHDT and YNNKEL (reference sequence). V lost 4 bases and J lost 1, with 13 bases in between. The length of the CDR3 is 15 residues. CDR3: CASSLLGGTNTEAFF. Written as DNA, the CDR3 is TGTGCCAGCAGCCTCCTGGGAGGGACGAACACTGAAGCTTTCTTT.

This clonotype was counted only a few times. This sequence joins TRBV4-3 and TRBJ2-2, with a weak D call TRBD2 (7 bases). Germline CDR1 reads LGHNA; CDR2 reads YSLEER. Trimming stripped 0 bases from V and 2 bases from J, with 13 bases between. The CDR3 runs 17 residues. The DNA for the CDR3 is TGCGCCAGCAGCCAAGATTTGCGGGGGACAAACACCGGGGAGCTGTTTTTT. Translating gives CASSQDLRGTNTGELFF.

The chain carries TRBV5-1 and TRBJ2-2; 7 bases fit TRBD1. Germline V gives CDR1 SGHRS, CDR2 YFSETQ. The CDR3 totals 14 residues. After removal of 4 bases from V and 7 bases from J, the junction contained 7 bases not matched to a gene. The CDR3 DNA follows: TGCGCCAGCAGCACCCGACAGGGCCACGGGGAGCTGTTTTTT. Translating it yields CASSTRQGHGELFF.

Details on this clonotype: No DNA is shown, since the ends of the CDR3 on it are uncertain; the CDR3 is the one TCRdb lists. CDR3: CATSRDWAGGANNEQCF. The genes are TRBV15 and TRBJ2-1; TRBD2, the D gene given by the table, was not confirmed from the DNA. Germline CDR1 reads LNHNV; CDR2 reads YYDKDF (reference sequence). The CDR3 adds up to 17 amino acids, both ends counted.

V and J are TRBV6-2 or TRBV6-3 and TRBJ1-1; TRBD1 agrees at 8 bases. Trimming cost V 6 bases and J 6 bases; bases outside gene matches: 9. The germline CDR1 and CDR2 sequences are MNHEY and SVGEGT. This CDR3 has 14 residues. The DNA of the CDR3 is TGTGCCAGCAGCAGGTCGGGACAGGTGGCTGAAGCTTTCTTT. This encodes CASSRSGQVAEAFF.

This clonotype was counted only a few times. The gene calls are TRBV3-1 and TRBJ2-2; 9 bases are a match to TRBD2. V lost 7 bases, J lost 5 bases, and 8 bases stayed unmatched. Germline CDR1 is LGHDT and CDR2 is YNNKEL (reference sequence). The CDR3 loop spans 15 amino acids. The CDR3 loop is CASTLAGAMTGELFF. CDR3 nucleotides: TGTGCCAGCACCTTAGCGGGAGCCATGACCGGGGAGCTGTTTTTT.

This rearrangement joins TRBV9 to TRBJ2-7; the D gene could be TRBD1 or TRBD2 (5 bases each). Trimming pared 0 bases from V and 3 bases from J, leaving 13 bases between. The V gene's germline CDR1 is SGDLS and CDR2 YYNGEE. CDR3 size: 15 residues. CDR3 in DNA: TGTGCCAGCAGCGTAGCGGTGGGACCTTTCTACGAGCAGTACTTC. Its protein product is CASSVAVGPFYEQYF.

Ten or more counts support this clonotype. The DNA for the CDR3 is TGCAGTGCTAGGGGCCTGAACACCGGGGAGCTGTTTTTT. Its protein is CSARGLNTGELFF. The chain couples TRBV20-1 to TRBJ2-2; D call uncertain. V was pared by 3 bases and J by 1 base, with 6 bases between. Germline CDR1 and CDR2: DFQATT and SNEGSKA (reference sequence). The CDR3 runs to 13 residues.

This clonotype was found a few times. The chain has TRBV29-1 and TRBJ1-5; D is possibly TRBD1 (6 bases). Germline V gives CDR1 SQVTM, CDR2 ANQGSEA. The CDR3 runs to 11 residues. The V end lost 4 bases, the J end lost 11 bases, and 12 bases lay between the germline ends. The CDR3 here is CSVVKGDAQHF. DNA for the CDR3: TGCAGCGTTGTTAAGGGGGATGCCCAGCATTTT.

This clonotype appeared many times. The V and J genes are TRBV2 and TRBJ1-5, with 11 bases identical to TRBD1. The CDR3 totals 17 residues. V lost 4 bases to trimming and J lost 3 bases; unmatched junction nucleotides: 8. Germline V gives CDR1 SNHLY, CDR2 FYNNEI. CDR3 protein: CASSVPGQGADNQPQHF. The CDR3, as DNA: TGTGCCAGCAGTGTCCCAGGACAGGGGGCGGACAATCAGCCCCAGCATTTT.

CDR3 loop: CASSFGRDLRGGEQFF. Written as DNA, the CDR3 is TGTGCCAGCAGTTTCGGCAGGGACCTGAGAGGGGGGGAGCAGTTCTTC. V is TRBV6-2 or TRBV6-3 and J is TRBJ2-1; D possibly uses TRBD1 or TRBD2 (6 bases each). Germline values: CDR1 MNHEY, CDR2 SVGEGT. The CDR3 runs to 16 residues. Between the trimmed V and J ends, which lost 4 bases and 10 bases, there was a span of 23 bases.

The rearrangement links TRBV12-3 or TRBV12-4 to TRBJ1-3; possibly TRBD1 for D (6 bases). V lost 6 bases to trimming and J lost 0 bases, with 12 bases between them. The CDR3 spans 15 residues. CDR3 residues: CASSPGDLSGNTIYF. CDR3 coding DNA: TGTGCCAGCAGCCCAGGGGACCTCTCTGGAAACACCATATATTTT.

This clonotype was counted a few times. V usage is TRBV18 and J usage is TRBJ1-5; D uncertain. Germline assignment: CDR1 KGHSH and CDR2 LQKENI. V dropped 2 bases and J dropped 3 bases, with 8 bases sitting between them. The CDR3 runs 14 residues. In DNA form, the CDR3 reads TGTGCCAGCTCACCAGGAAGCACCAATCAGCCCCAGCATTTT. Translation: CASSPGSTNQPQHF. The whole variable domain, filled in from reference TRBV18 and TRBJ1-5, reads NAGVMQNPRHLVRRRGQEARLRCSPMKGHSHVYWYRQLPEEGLKFMVYLQKENIIDESGMPKERFSAEFPKEGPSILRIQQVVRGDSAAYFCASSPGSTNQPQHFGDGTRLSIL.

The chain uses TRBV27 and TRBJ2-3; possibly TRBD1 for D (6 bases). Trimming took off 1 base at V and 1 base at J, with 9 bases between the two ends. CDR3 size: 15 residues. Germline lookup yields CDR1 MNHEY and CDR2 SMNVEV (reference sequence). The DNA of the CDR3 is TGTGCCAGCAGTTTATGGGGGCGCGGCACAGATACGCAGTATTTT. Its translation: CASSLWGRGTDTQYF.

This clonotype was seen many times. J is TRBJ1-1 and V is TRBV25-1; D call uncertain. There are 13 residues in the CDR3. Germline CDR1 MGHDK, CDR2 SYGVNS. Trimming left V 3 bases short and J 8 bases short, with 13 bases between. CDR3 sequence reads: CASSDYFGREAFF. The CDR3 DNA reads as TGTGCCAGCAGTGATTATTTCGGAAGAGAAGCTTTCTTT.

The table lists this clonotype with a few counts. The V call is TRBV29-1, the J call TRBJ2-7; maybe TRBD2 (6 bases). The CDR3 is made up of 13 amino acids. V gave up 5 bases and J gave up 0 bases, with 11 bases separating them. Germline CDR1 is SQVTM and CDR2 is ANQGSEA. CDR3 sequence reads: CSVSEGSSYEQYF. CDR3 nucleotide sequence: TGCAGCGTTTCGGAGGGGAGCTCCTACGAGCAGTACTTC.

This chain joins TRBV2 and TRBJ1-2, with no clear D. CDR1 and CDR2 (germline): SNHLY, FYNNEI. V lost 2 bases, J lost 4 bases, and 8 bases lay in between. CDR3 length equals 13 residues. The CDR3 region is CASSEIRSYGYTF. The CDR3 region has the DNA TGTGCCAGCAGTGAAATTAGGAGCTATGGCTACACCTTC.

This clonotype was detected a few times. The chain carries TRBV29-1 and TRBJ1-2; no firm D call. In germline, CDR1 is SQVTM, CDR2 ANQGSEA. Trimming pared 0 bases from V and 4 bases from J, leaving 18 bases between. The CDR3 spans 16 residues. The CDR3 DNA reads TGCAGCGTTGAAGAACCGGACGGATCGTATTCCTATGGCTACACCTTC. Its translation: CSVEEPDGSYSYGYTF.

This clonotype was counted many times. For the CDR3, the DNA is TGCAGCGTCGCTACCGGGACAGGGACCTATGGCTACACCTTC. Its protein is CSVATGTGTYGYTF. V and J are TRBV29-1 and TRBJ1-2; 9 nucleotides align to TRBD1. Germline V gene lookup returns CDR1 SQVTM and CDR2 ANQGSEA. The junction had 9 bases not matched to a gene; V was cut back by 6 bases and J by 4 bases. The CDR3 contains 14 residues.

This clonotype was seen a handful of times. This sequence joins TRBV5-6 and TRBJ1-2; D may be TRBD1 (5 bases). This CDR3 has 15 residues. Germline values: CDR1 SGHDT, CDR2 YYEEEE. V gave up 0 bases and J gave up 5 bases, with 14 bases separating them. The CDR3 region has the DNA TGTGCCAGCAGCTTGGTGACGGGACCATCGTATGGCTACACCTTC. This codes for CASSLVTGPSYGYTF.

This clonotype was detected a few times. One end of the junction varies from germline; a read error may be responsible. The V gene is TRBV28, the J gene TRBJ1-2, with D possibly being TRBD1 (6 bases). Germline lookup yields CDR1 MDHEN and CDR2 SYDVKM. CDR3 length: 14 residues. The CDR3 coding sequence is TGTGCCAGCAGTGACAGGACCTCCAGTCATGGCTACATCTTC. Translating gives CASSDRTSSHGYIF.